The text below deals with one TCR beta chain. Per the study methods: Cell counts per sample came from amplifying reference gene primers. Assay: immunoSEQ multiplex PCR; the TCRdb copy retains only in-frame clones and omits some. D and trimming were read from the DNA, whereas the V and J calls and clone size are those reported in that table. The sample contains a few hundred thousand clones, approximately 84% of which appear only once. The data derive from a study of blood T cell repertoires in COVID-19. Study background: There were acute and convalescent COVID-19 samples, and they came from the United States, Italy and Spain. PBMCs, B-cell-depleted T cells, or T cells provided the cDNA or gDNA that made up the material.

The V segment lost 4 bases and the J segment 0 bases; nucleotides outside the gene matches: 5. The CDR3 consists of 16 residues. The germline V gene has CDR1 SGHRS and CDR2 YFSETQ. The clonotype comes from a man between 50 and 59 years old with acute or convalescent COVID-19. Sequencing used peripheral blood. V gene TRBV5-1 combines with J gene TRBJ1-4, with 8 positions matching TRBD1. CDR3 region: CASSPGTGATNEKLFF. For the CDR3, the DNA is TGCGCCAGCAGCCCGGGGACAGGCGCAACTAATGAAAAACTGTTTTTT.